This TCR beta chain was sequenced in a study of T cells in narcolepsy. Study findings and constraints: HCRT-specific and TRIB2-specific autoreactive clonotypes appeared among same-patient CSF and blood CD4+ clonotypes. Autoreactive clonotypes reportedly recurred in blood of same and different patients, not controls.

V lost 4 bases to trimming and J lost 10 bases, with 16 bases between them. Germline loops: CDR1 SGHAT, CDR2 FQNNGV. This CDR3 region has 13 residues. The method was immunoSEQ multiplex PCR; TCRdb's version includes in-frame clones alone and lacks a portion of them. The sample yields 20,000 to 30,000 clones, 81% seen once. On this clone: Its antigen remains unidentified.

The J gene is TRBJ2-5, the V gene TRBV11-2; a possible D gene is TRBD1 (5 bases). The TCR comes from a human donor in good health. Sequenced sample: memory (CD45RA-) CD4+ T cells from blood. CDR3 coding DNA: TGTGCCAGCAGCTCCCAGGACAAGTCTAACCAGTACTTC. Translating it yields CASSSQDKSNQYF. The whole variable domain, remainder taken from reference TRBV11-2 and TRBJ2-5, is EAGVAQSPRYKIIEKRQSVAFWCNPISGHATLYWYQQILGQGPKLLIQFQNNGVVDDSQLPKDRFSAERLKGVDSTLKIQPAKLEDSAVYLCASSSQDKSNQYFGPGTRLLVL.